This TCR beta chain was sequenced in a study of identical twins. Among all donors, each was a healthy Caucasian. TCRdb independently ran MiXCR on the 5' RACE reads; one entry per CDR3 protein. The table shows around 230,000 distinct CDR3 sequences, with over 8% occurring only once. A word on this clonotype: What it recognizes is unknown.

Points from the study as a whole: Less excess twin sharing appeared in beta out-of-frame sequences.

The sequence was obtained from a woman aged 18-29 years in good health. The sample comprised memory (CD45RO+) T cells sorted from blood.

The CDR3 spells CASSLSSNQPQHF. In nucleotides, the CDR3 is TGTGCCAGCAGTTTGTCCAGTAATCAGCCCCAGCATTTT. V usage is TRBV2 and J usage is TRBJ1-5; no clear D gene. Trimming removed 5 bases at V and 4 bases at J, with 9 bases between. This CDR3 region has 13 residues. Germline loops: CDR1 SNHLY, CDR2 FYNNEI.